A selection of T cell receptor beta chains follows, all from one sample in a study of T cells in Graves' hyperthyroidism and ophthalmopathy. TCRdb recomputed calls from the multiplex PCR reads with MiXCR, one row per CDR3 protein. The sample carries about 320,000 distinct CDR3 sequences, roughly 17% recorded once. Sequencing was performed on blood. The receptors stem from a man aged 25 to 40 with Graves' hyperthyroidism. The CDR3 runs from the conserved cysteine through the conserved F or W. The order of the fields is V gene, J gene, clone size, D gene, CDR3 DNA, CDR3 protein. A D gene is named only where the DNA matches it firmly. Expanded clones are given a class, and other clones once, few, many or no size at all.

>TRBV12-5|TRBJ1-1|many|TRBD1
TGTGCTAGTGGTTTGGAGATCTTGACAGGGGAGTACACTGAAGCTTTCTTT
CASGLEILTGEYTEAFF
>TRBV28|TRBJ1-2|few|TRBD1
TGTGCCATTCAGGGGGTTAACTATGGCTACACCTTC
CAIQGVNYGYTF
>TRBV20-1|TRBJ2-3|NA|NA
TGCAGTGCTAGAGATTCGAAGGGTTCCACAGATACGCAGTATTTT
CSARDSKGSTDTQYF
>TRBV10-3|TRBJ1-1|few|NA
TGTGCCATCAGACCACAAGTGAACACTGAAGCTTTCTTT
CAIRPQVNTEAFF
>TRBV20-1|TRBJ1-3|few|NA
TGCAGTGCCAACTCAATGGGACACCGAAACACCATATATTTT
CSANSMGHRNTIYF
>TRBV28|TRBJ2-7|NA|TRBD2
TGTGCCAGCAGCCGAGTAGCGGGAGTCGACGAGCAGTACTTC
CASSRVAGVDEQYF
>TRBV6-1|TRBJ1-1|many|NA
TGTGCCAGCACGGCTGTCTTGAACACTGAAGCTTTCTTT
CASTAVLNTEAFF
>TRBV7-3|TRBJ2-7|NA|NA
TGTGCCAGCAGTCCAGGGGGGAATTTCTACGAGCAGTACTTC
CASSPGGNFYEQYF
>TRBV25-1|TRBJ2-1|NA|NA
TGTGCCAGCACTAAGGCGGGGTACAATGAGCAGTTCTTC
CASTKAGYNEQFF
>TRBV2|TRBJ2-4|many|NA
TGTGCCACCAGTCGGGACGCGAAAAACATTCAGTACTTC
CATSRDAKNIQYF